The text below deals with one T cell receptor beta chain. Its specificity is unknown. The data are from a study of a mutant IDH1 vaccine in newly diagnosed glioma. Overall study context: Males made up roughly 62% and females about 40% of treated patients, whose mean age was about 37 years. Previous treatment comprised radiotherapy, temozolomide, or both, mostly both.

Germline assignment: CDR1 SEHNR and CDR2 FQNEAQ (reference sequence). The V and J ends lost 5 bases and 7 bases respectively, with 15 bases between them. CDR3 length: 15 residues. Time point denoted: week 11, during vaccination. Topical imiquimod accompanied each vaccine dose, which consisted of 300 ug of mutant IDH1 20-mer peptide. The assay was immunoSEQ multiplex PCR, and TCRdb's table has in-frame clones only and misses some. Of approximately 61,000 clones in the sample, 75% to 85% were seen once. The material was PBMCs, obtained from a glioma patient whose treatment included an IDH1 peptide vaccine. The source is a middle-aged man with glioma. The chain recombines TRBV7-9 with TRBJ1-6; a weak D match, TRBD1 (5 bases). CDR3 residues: CASSATQGWNSPLHF. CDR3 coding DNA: TGTGCCAGCAGCGCTACCCAGGGTTGGAATTCACCCCTCCACTTT.